The 28 T cell receptor beta chains reported below all come from one sample, sequenced in a study of blood T cells in healthy people across ages. Sample-barcoded 5' priming and a J-beta primer mix drove a second PCR of roughly 6 to 12 cycles. TCRdb re-analysed the 5' RACE reads in MiXCR, keeping a single row per CDR3 protein. The data show 1.5 million to 2 million distinct CDR3 sequences, roughly 49% seen once. Sequences were obtained from blood. These TCRs come from a woman aged 35 to 49 in good health.

In this sample, this clonotype turned up a few times. This chain joins TRBV5-5 and TRBJ2-7; 10 bases are shared with TRBD2. The DNA matches TRBJ2-5 better at its end, which makes the J call doubtful. The germline V gene encodes CDR1 SGHKS and CDR2 YYEKEE (reference sequence). The CDR3 has 15 residues. CDR3 coding DNA: TGTGCCAGCAGCTCACAAGCGGGGGGGCACGAGACCCAGTACTTC. Amino acid sequence: CASSSQAGGHETQYF.

V gene TRBV6-2 or TRBV6-3 combines with J gene TRBJ2-7, with D possibly being TRBD2 (5 bases). V lost 0 bases and J lost 4, with 13 bases in between. CDR3 length: 15 residues. Germline V CDR1 and CDR2: MNHEY, SVGEGT. The CDR3 bases are TGTGCCAGCAGTTACTCGAGGGTGGTTGATTACGAGCAGTACTTC. Protein: CASSYSRVVDYEQYF.

This chain links TRBV20-1 with TRBJ2-1; D gene uncertain. CDR1 is DFQATT, CDR2 SNEGSKA, per germline (reference sequence). The V end lost 2 bases, the J end lost 0 bases, and 11 bases lay between the germline ends. The CDR3 length is 15 residues. The CDR3 region is CSARRLQSSYNEQFF. DNA for the CDR3: TGCAGTGCTAGACGATTACAAAGCTCCTACAATGAGCAGTTCTTC.

This rearrangement joins TRBV4-3 to TRBJ1-2; 8 nucleotides align to TRBD1. Germline assignment: CDR1 LGHNA and CDR2 YSLEER. The CDR3 is 13 residues long. J lost 5 bases, V lost 6 bases, and 5 bases had no gene match. CDR3 sequence: CASSPGGEYGYTF. The DNA for the CDR3 is TGCGCCAGCAGTCCAGGGGGCGAATATGGCTACACCTTC.

The V gene is TRBV10-3, the J gene TRBJ2-5; D might be TRBD2 (6 bases). TRBJ2-7 matches the DNA end more closely, so the J call is doubtful. CDR1 is ENHRY, CDR2 SYGVKD, per germline. The CDR3 contains 15 residues. For the CDR3, the DNA is TGTGCCATCAGTGAGAGGGACTGCCCGCCCCGCGAGCAGTACTTC. It translates to CAISERDCPPREQYF.

This clonotype showed up just a few times. The J gene is TRBJ2-4, the V gene TRBV20-1; weak D call: TRBD1 (5 bases). The J call may be faulty, since TRBJ2-7 better matches the DNA end. The CDR3 spans 15 residues. Germline assignment: CDR1 DFQATT and CDR2 SNEGSKA (reference sequence). CDR3 amino acids: CSARAPVRTPYEQYF. DNA of the CDR3: TGCAGTGCTAGAGCCCCGGTTAGGACACCCTACGAGCAGTACTTC.

With respect to this clonotype: Being one base from a much bigger clone, this may be a read error. The genes are TRBV29-1 and TRBJ2-1, with D possibly matching TRBD1 (6 bases). The DNA end is more similar to TRBJ2-7, so the J call may be wrong. The CDR3 is 14 amino acids. The germline V gene encodes CDR1 SQVTM and CDR2 ANQGSEA. CDR3 residues: CSVLTRTVNNEQYF. The CDR3 bases are TGCAGCGTTTTGACACGGACAGTCAACAATGAGCAGTACTTC.

This chain links TRBV5-5 with TRBJ2-3, with 7 bases fitting TRBD1. The CDR3 length is 16 residues. CDR1 and CDR2 from the germline V gene are SGHKS and YYEKEE (reference sequence). Unmatched junction bases numbered 6, after V lost 1 base and J lost 1 base. CDR3 in DNA: TGTGCCAGCAGCTTGAGTCGCGGACAGGGCACAGATACGCAGTATTTT. Its protein product is CASSLSRGQGTDTQYF. Together with reference TRBV5-5 and TRBJ2-3, the CDR3 gives the full variable domain: DAGVTQSPTHLIKTRGQQVTLRCSPISGHKSVSWYQQVLGQGPQFIFQYYEKEERGRGNFPDRFSARQFPNYSSELNVNALLLGDSALYLCASSLSRGQGTDTQYFGPGTRLTVL.

This clonotype appeared a few times. The rearrangement uses TRBV10-3 and TRBJ2-3; 7 bases are shared with TRBD1. The CDR3 contains 15 residues. Trimming at V came to 2 bases and at J to 2 bases, leaving 4 bases not matched to a gene. Per germline, CDR1 ENHRY and CDR2 SYGVKD. CDR3 protein: CAISETGDHTDTQYF. In nucleotides, the CDR3 is TGTGCCATCAGTGAGACAGGGGACCACACAGATACGCAGTATTTT.

This clonotype has a handful of counts. The chain links TRBV6-2 or TRBV6-3 to TRBJ2-1; possibly TRBD1 or TRBD2 for D (5 bases each). V lost 6 bases, J lost 8 bases, and 26 bases lay in between. This CDR3 comprises 17 residues. Germline CDR1 reads MNHEY; CDR2 reads SVGEGT. This CDR3 reads CASSFFPGALINYEQFF. The CDR3 DNA follows: TGTGCCAGCAGCTTCTTCCCCGGGGCTCTCATTAACTATGAGCAGTTCTTC.

The chain recombines TRBV6-1 with TRBJ2-7; 9 bases line up with TRBD1. The CDR3 sequence is 15 residues long. From germline, CDR1 is MNHNS and CDR2 SASEGT. The CDR3 DNA is TGTGCGACCCATTCCGGGACAGGGTATTTCTACGAGCAGTACTTC. Amino acid sequence: CATHSGTGYFYEQYF.

The chain uses TRBV7-8 and TRBJ1-5; 7 nucleotides align to TRBD1. The CDR3 extends over 13 amino acids. Germline trimming cut 5 bases from V and 8 bases from J; bases unmatched to any gene: 6. Germline-derived CDR1 and CDR2 are SGHVS and FQNEAQ. The CDR3 spells CASSQTGTEPQHF. The CDR3 DNA sequence: TGTGCCAGCAGCCAGACAGGGACAGAGCCCCAGCATTTT.

This clonotype was counted a few times. This chain connects TRBV12-3 or TRBV12-4 to TRBJ2-3, with 8 bases fitting TRBD2. V shed 2 bases and J 5 bases; nucleotides not matched to a gene: 6. The CDR3 loop spans 15 amino acids. This CDR3 reads CASSLMAGGGDTQYF. The CDR3 coding sequence is TGTGCCAGCAGTTTAATGGCGGGGGGCGGAGATACGCAGTATTTT.

This chain connects TRBV5-1 to TRBJ2-3; 8 bases fit TRBD2. This CDR3 is built from 17 residues. Trimming at V came to 3 bases and at J to 2 bases, leaving 11 bases not matched to a gene. The germline gives CDR1 SGHRS, CDR2 YFSETQ. This chain's CDR3 is CASSSPAGALLTDTQYF. The CDR3 DNA reads as TGCGCCAGCAGCTCCCCAGCGGGGGCGCTCCTCACAGATACGCAGTATTTT.

The V and J genes are TRBV27 and TRBJ2-5; 7 bases fit TRBD2. CDR3 length equals 15 residues. J gave up 4 bases and V 8 bases, and 13 bases lay outside the gene matches. CDR1 MNHEY and CDR2 SMNVEV come from the germline V gene (reference sequence). For the CDR3, the DNA is TGTGCCAGCGGACGAAGCGGGGCGAGGGGAGAGACCCAGTACTTC. It specifies CASGRSGARGETQYF.

This clonotype came up once. The chain joins TRBV28 to TRBJ1-6; TRBD1 matches 8 bases. V lost 6 bases, J lost 7 bases, and 8 bases stayed unmatched. The CDR3 contains 15 residues. Germline values: CDR1 MDHEN, CDR2 SYDVKM. In nucleotides, the CDR3 is TGTGCCAGCAGCAGGGGACAGGCCTGGAATTCACCCCTCCACTTT. This sequence encodes CASSRGQAWNSPLHF.

This clonotype was seen only a few times. The gene calls are TRBV5-1 and TRBJ2-3; D remains unclear. Per germline, CDR1 SGHRS and CDR2 YFSETQ. The CDR3 has 14 residues. Trimming stripped 3 bases from V and 1 base from J, with 9 bases between. CDR3 nucleotide sequence: TGCGCCAGCAGCTCTTACAGCGGCACAGATACGCAGTATTTT. As protein: CASSSYSGTDTQYF.

This clonotype was counted only a few times. The chain carries TRBV7-2 and TRBJ2-1; no reliable D call. This CDR3 comprises 13 residues. The V gene's germline CDR1 is SGHTA and CDR2 FQGNSA. V lost 2 bases and J 9 bases, leaving 11 bases between the germline ends. Written as DNA, the CDR3 is TGTGCCAGCAGCTTACACAAGACGGCTGAGCAGTTCTTC. It yields the protein CASSLHKTAEQFF.

The chain has TRBV20-1 and TRBJ2-7; D is perhaps TRBD2 (5 bases). The CDR3 contains 12 residues. Trimming took off 3 bases at V and 3 bases at J, with 9 bases between the two ends. Germline loops: CDR1 DFQATT, CDR2 SNEGSKA (reference sequence). The CDR3 region has the DNA TGCAGTGCTAGTGGGAGTTTCTACGAGCAGTACTTC. Amino acid sequence: CSASGSFYEQYF.

The V call is TRBV6-8, the J call TRBJ2-5; D may be TRBD2 (7 bases). Trimming took off 7 bases at V and 2 bases at J, with 17 bases between the two ends. Germline loops: CDR1 MNHGY, CDR2 SAAAGT. The CDR3 is 15 amino acids. CDR3 region: CASTWRGGEQETQYF. The CDR3 DNA is TGTGCCAGCACTTGGAGGGGGGGGGAACAAGAGACCCAGTACTTC.

The chain links TRBV15 to TRBJ2-1; D remains ambiguous. The CDR3 length is 14 residues. Germline CDR1 and CDR2: LNHNV and YYDKDF (reference sequence). V was trimmed by 0 bases and J by 6 bases, leaving 9 bases between them. The CDR3 DNA reads as TGTGCCACCAGCAGAGAGGTGGGTTTCAATGAGCAGTTCTTC. Its translation is CATSREVGFNEQFF.

The gene calls are TRBV9 and TRBJ1-2; 9 bases match TRBD1. The germline V gene encodes CDR1 SGDLS and CDR2 YYNGEE. The CDR3 spans 15 residues. The ends lost 4 bases at V and 8 bases at J; junction bases unmatched: 12. Here the CDR3 reads CASSPTGGERKGYTF. CDR3 nucleotides: TGTGCCAGCAGCCCTACAGGGGGCGAAAGAAAGGGCTACACCTTC. Drawing the rest from reference TRBV9 and TRBJ1-2, the complete variable domain is DSGVTQTPKHLITATGQRVTLRCSPRSGDLSVYWYQQSLDQGLQFLIQYYNGEERAKGNILERFSAQQFPDLHSELNLSSLELGDSALYFCASSPTGGERKGYTFGSGTRLTVV.

The rearrangement uses TRBV7-2 and TRBJ2-7; D unresolved. Between the trimmed V and J ends, which lost 4 bases and 2 bases, there was a span of 9 bases. The CDR3 length is 13 residues. Germline CDR1 SGHTA, CDR2 FQGNSA. CDR3 nucleotide sequence: TGTGCCAGCAGCTCTTCGTTGCCCTACGAGCAGTACTTC. Translating it yields CASSSSLPYEQYF. Looking up the rest from reference TRBV7-2 and TRBJ2-7 gives the full variable domain: GAGVSQSPSNKVTEKGKDVELRCDPISGHTALYWYRQSLGQGLEFLIYFQGNSAPDKSGLPSDRFSAERTGGSVSTLTIQRTQQEDSAVYLCASSSSLPYEQYFGPGTRLTVT.

This clonotype was detected many times. The J gene is TRBJ2-7, the V gene TRBV29-1; 7 nucleotides align to TRBD1. Trimming at V came to 4 bases and at J to 5 bases, leaving 11 bases not matched to a gene. The CDR3 loop spans 14 amino acids. Looked up from germline, CDR1 is SQVTM and CDR2 is ANQGSEA. The CDR3: CSVVEGAGGHEQYF. The CDR3 DNA is TGCAGCGTTGTTGAGGGGGCGGGCGGTCACGAGCAGTACTTC.

This chain connects TRBV20-1 to TRBJ2-7; 10 positions match TRBD2. The J call may be wrong; the DNA end is better matched by TRBJ2-5. CDR3 length: 15 residues. CDR1 and CDR2 (germline): DFQATT, SNEGSKA (reference sequence). The CDR3 loop is CSAYTLAGVGETQYF. Written as DNA, the CDR3 is TGCAGTGCTTACACGCTAGCGGGGGTAGGGGAGACCCAGTACTTC.

This sequence joins TRBV12-3 or TRBV12-4 and TRBJ2-5, with D unresolved. The V end lost 1 base, the J end lost 5 bases, and 5 bases lay between the germline ends. The CDR3 length is 12 residues. CDR3 bases: TGTGCCAGCAGTTTAGAGTACGAGACCCAGTACTTC. Translating it yields CASSLEYETQYF.

The chain uses TRBV10-2 and TRBJ1-5; D possibly corresponds to TRBD1 (6 bases). CDR1 and CDR2 from the germline V gene are WSHSY and SAAADI. V lost 10 bases and J lost 0, with 13 bases in between. This CDR3 contains 14 residues. CDR3 bases: TGCGCCACGGGGGAGGGGGTTAGCAATCAGCCCCAGCATTTT. This gives the protein CATGEGVSNQPQHF.

The V gene is TRBV7-2, the J gene TRBJ2-5; 7 bases fit TRBD1. V gave up 5 bases and J gave up 1 base; unmatched junction bases: 7. CDR1 is SGHTA and CDR2 is FQGNSA in the germline V gene. The CDR3 is 15 residues long. Here the CDR3 DNA reads TGTGCCAGCAGCCAGACAGGGTCCCTCCAAGAGACCCAGTACTTC. Amino acids: CASSQTGSLQETQYF.